The source of this T cell receptor beta chain is a study of CD8 T cells in ankylosing spondylitis (dated by TCRdb to about 2017). About the investigation overall: T cell receptor beta repertoires were profiled in healthy donors and ankylosing spondylitis patients so that disease-linked TCR variants could be found. Peripheral blood was sampled, and synovial fluid was additionally collected from ankylosing spondylitis patients. The full study cohort comprised about 25 ankylosing spondylitis patients and about a hundred healthy donors. Findings and caveats that apply to the study as a whole: Significant enrichment of the disease-linked clones was reported in matched synovial fluid samples from ankylosing spondylitis patients. A CD8+ phenotype was shown by the disease-linked clones, which were found at relatively low frequencies in peripheral blood. A TCR beta motif of several highly homologous amino acid variants appeared characteristic of blood from ankylosing spondylitis patients. Some TCR beta motif variants had previously been reported in synovial fluid and blood of reactive arthritis patients, which suggested common disease-initiation mechanisms.

This clonotype was counted only a few times. The antigen it recognizes is unknown. No base quality values were provided; no much bigger clone lies one nucleotide off. From the cysteine up to the phenylalanine, the CDR3 has a length of 13 residues. CDR3 DNA only is kept here, 39 bases in frame from base 1. The germline V gene (reference sequence) gives CDR1 as MNHEY and CDR2 as SMNVEV. Here V drops 5 bases and J drops 2 bases, and the junction holds 1 base not matched to any gene. Sequencer: Illumina HiSeq 2500. Quantitative 5'-RACE with molecular barcodes was used to prepare TCR beta libraries. The study's processing was this. A new computational method based on a probabilistic model of VDJ rearrangement was used to identify disease-linked TCR variants. Through fastp at Q25 and MiXCR, TCRdb rebuilt clones from the public reads, retaining in-frame beta chains. All rows with the same CDR3 protein become a single entry with the most common DNA and genes. TCRdb's processing, not the authors' own work, is the source of the V and J calls. Across this sample there are a few hundred thousand distinct CDR3 sequences, with around 19% seen only once. The top ten hold more than 40% of the sample.

Sequenced: blood, either unsorted or a sorted T cell fraction (not recorded which). The receptor was isolated from a male donor with ankylosing spondylitis. This receptor chain uses TRBV27 and TRBJ1-1, and 8 junction bases match TRBD1. This receptor carries the CDR3 CASSQGANTEAFF. In nucleotides, the sequence is TGTGCCAGCAGTCAGGGGGCCAACACTGAAGCTTTCTTT.